The subject of this entry is one T cell receptor beta chain. Its ends do not fully match the called genes, so a read error is possible. This record belongs to a study of blood T cell repertoires in COVID-19. TCRdb's copy holds only in-frame clones and misses some; the assay was immunoSEQ multiplex PCR. Of roughly 300,000 clones in the sample, approximately 90% are singletons; the top ten hold about 4.2%. Germline V gives CDR1 SSHAT, CDR2 FNYEAQ (reference sequence). The CDR3 extends over 13 amino acids. Researchers sorted participants into cohorts using their self-reported clinical history. The specimen was PBMCs or T cells enriched from blood (not recorded which). This receptor was identified in a man between 25 and 39 years old who had recovered from COVID-19. The V gene is TRBV7-7, the J gene TRBJ1-1, with no clear D. The CDR3 sequence: CASRLNRNTEAFF. The CDR3, as DNA: TGTGCTAGCAGGCTAAACAGGAACACTGAAGCTTTCTTT.